This TCR beta chain was retrieved from a study of metastatic and nonmetastatic thyroid tumors. CDR3 size: 15 residues. CDR1 and CDR2 from the germline V gene are SGHDT and YYEEEE. TCRdb re-called the PCR reads via MiXCR. The table shows 15,000 to 19,000 clones, with roughly 25% occurring only once. With regard to this clone: Sequence at one end of the junction differs from germline and may be a read error.

Thyroid surgery had not been preceded by any treatment in any patient. The receptor's source is a female donor with papillary thyroid cancer or a benign thyroid nodule (not recorded which). Some clones in this sample may be carry-over from other donors' samples. V gene TRBV5-6 combines with J gene TRBJ1-5, with D perhaps TRBD1 (6 bases). The sequencing sample was made of tumor tissue. CDR3 residues: CASTPTLGGNQHQHF. The CDR3 DNA reads as TGTGCAAGCACCCCGACCCTGGGGGGCAATCAGCACCAGCATTTT. Complete variable domain (other parts from reference TRBV5-6 and TRBJ1-5): DAGVTQSPTHLIKTRGQQVTLRCSPKSGHDTVSWYQQALGQGPQFIFQYYEEEERQRGNFPDRFSGHQFPNYSSELNVNALLLGDSALYLCASTPTLGGNQHQHFGDGTRLSIL.